A single sample is the source of the 8 T cell receptor beta chains below, sequenced in a study of T cell repertoires in cytomegalovirus infection. TCRdb re-derived calls from the reads in MiXCR, one entry per CDR3 protein. This sample yields under 850,000 distinct CDR3 sequences, of which about 40% are seen a single time; around 2.8% belongs to the top ten. Sequencing was performed on PBMCs. These receptors all stem from a human donor in good health (CMV status not recorded). Some clones in this sample may be carry-over from other donors' samples.

The chain links TRBV7-6 to TRBJ2-5; perhaps D is TRBD1 or TRBD2 (6 bases each). Germline CDR1 is SGHVS and CDR2 is FNYEAQ. Trimming stripped 5 bases from V and 2 bases from J, with 18 bases between. The CDR3 length is 16 residues. The CDR3, as DNA: TGTGCCAGCAGCGTAGTAGGGGGGCAGGGACAAGAGACCCAGTACTTC. Residues: CASSVVGGQGQETQYF.

This clonotype was seen a handful of times. V usage is TRBV25-1 and J usage is TRBJ1-2; D ambiguous. The germline CDR1 and CDR2 sequences are MGHDK and SYGVNS. The CDR3 has 12 residues. The ends were cut back, 1 base at V and 9 bases at J, with 9 bases in the middle. DNA of the CDR3: TGTGCCAGCAGTGAATCGGGGAACAGCTACACCTTC. This encodes CASSESGNSYTF.

This chain joins TRBV7-9 and TRBJ1-1; no clear D gene. Trimming stripped 8 bases from V and 4 bases from J, with 11 bases between. Germline loops: CDR1 SEHNR, CDR2 FQNEAQ (reference sequence). This CDR3 contains 12 residues. CDR3 in amino acids: CASQQASTEAFF. CDR3 DNA: TGTGCCAGCCAGCAGGCCTCCACTGAAGCTTTCTTT.

This rearrangement joins TRBV6-6 to TRBJ2-7, with D tentatively TRBD1 or TRBD2 (6 bases each). The V gene lost 5 bases and the J gene lost 2 bases, with 13 bases spanning the gap. Germline V gene lookup returns CDR1 MNHNY and CDR2 SVGAGI (reference sequence). The CDR3 sequence is 14 residues long. As DNA, the CDR3 is TGTGCCAGCAGTGTGCGGGACACCGCCTACGAGCAGTACTTC. Its protein is CASSVRDTAYEQYF.

The chain is built from TRBV20-1 and TRBJ2-3, with a tentative D call TRBD2 (6 bases). Trimming took off 4 bases at V and 1 base at J, with 12 bases between the two ends. The CDR3 totals 14 residues. The germline V gene has CDR1 DFQATT and CDR2 SNEGSKA (reference sequence). The CDR3 loop is CSANRGIRTDTQYF. The DNA of the CDR3 is TGCAGTGCTAACCGGGGGATACGCACAGATACGCAGTATTTT.

The V call is TRBV12-3 or TRBV12-4, the J call TRBJ1-1; 11 bases map to TRBD1. V lost 3 bases and J lost 8; bases outside the gene matches: 8. This CDR3 has 15 residues. As DNA, the CDR3 is TGTGCCAGCAGTTTCGTTAGGACAGGGGGCGAGGAAGCTTTCTTT. Translated, it gives CASSFVRTGGEEAFF.

Many counts were recorded for this clonotype. The gene calls are TRBV28 and TRBJ2-6; a weak D match, TRBD2 (5 bases). This CDR3 spans 17 amino acids. The V gene's germline CDR1 is MDHEN and CDR2 SYDVKM. V shed 6 bases and J shed 5 bases, with 20 bases lying between them. CDR3 residues: CASSPEDSLYWANVLTF. The DNA of the CDR3 is TGTGCCAGCAGCCCGGAGGATTCCCTCTACTGGGCCAACGTCCTGACTTTC.

The rearrangement joins TRBV5-1 to TRBJ2-7; D may be TRBD2 (6 bases). The CDR3 consists of 15 residues. Germline V lookup: CDR1 SGHRS, CDR2 YFSETQ. Between the trimmed V and J ends, which lost 4 bases and 2 bases, there was a span of 16 bases. CDR3 DNA sequence: TGCGCCAGCAGCACGACCATCGGGGGAACCTACGAGCAGTACTTC. Its protein is CASSTTIGGTYEQYF.